Below, 26 T cell receptor beta chains from the same sample are listed, as sequenced in a study of CXCR3-negative and CXCR3-positive naive CD8 T cells. All TRB cDNA libraries came from 5' RACE performed with UMI labels. TCRdb reanalyzed the 5' RACE reads, giving one entry per CDR3 protein sequence and no DNA. The sample yields 65,000 to 75,000 distinct CDR3 sequences, of which the top ten take up nearly 1.5%. Sequencing used naive CXCR3- CD8+ T cells from blood. Described subset: CD45RO-CCR7+CD27+CD95- naive CD8+ T cells lacking CXCR3 (TNR3-). These receptors were obtained from a human donor in good health. Some clones in this sample may be carry-over from other donors' samples.

The chain links TRBV12-3 or TRBV12-4 to TRBJ1-2; TCRdb designates TRBD1, a call that cannot be tested without DNA. The CDR3 spans 13 residues. CDR3 sequence reads: CASSPWGMGGYTF.

The CDR3 loop is CSASGDRNKNIQYF. The chain is built from TRBV20-1 and TRBJ2-4; TCRdb proposes TRBD1, but this gene call is untestable without DNA. The CDR3 loop spans 14 amino acids. The germline V gene has CDR1 DFQATT and CDR2 SNEGSKA (reference sequence).

The chain couples TRBV2 to TRBJ1-3; TCRdb gives TRBD1 as the D gene, but with no DNA this cannot be confirmed. Germline V gene lookup returns CDR1 SNHLY and CDR2 FYNNEI. This CDR3 is built from 15 residues. The CDR3 loop reads CASSVPGQAGNTIYF. Supplemented by reference TRBV2 and TRBJ1-3, the full variable domain reads EPEVTQTPSHQVTQMGQEVILRCVPISNHLYFYWYRQILGQKVEFLVSFYNNEISEKSEIFDDQFSVERPDGSNFTLKIRSTKLEDSAMYFCASSVPGQAGNTIYFGEGSWLTVV.

The V and J genes are TRBV5-1 and TRBJ2-7; there is no DNA to check the TCRdb D call of TRBD2. Germline-derived CDR1 and CDR2 are SGHRS and YFSETQ. The CDR3 covers 16 residues. The CDR3 sequence is CASSLEGTSGYHEQYF.

V gene TRBV13 combines with J gene TRBJ2-7; no DNA is available, so the TRBD2 call from TCRdb remains unchecked. Germline-derived CDR1 and CDR2 are PRHDT and FYEKMQ (reference sequence). The CDR3 is 15 residues long. The CDR3 sequence is CASSSPGREGNEQYF.

CDR3 protein: CASSQVFGEKLFF. V gene TRBV4-1 combines with J gene TRBJ1-4. The germline gives CDR1 MGHRA, CDR2 YSYEKL. CDR3 size: 13 residues.

The J gene is TRBJ2-7, the V gene TRBV7-9; the D call from TCRdb, TRBD2, cannot be confirmed without DNA. The CDR3 consists of 15 residues. CDR1 SEHNR and CDR2 FQNEAQ come from the germline V gene (reference sequence). CDR3 in amino acids: CASSGGTVDPYEQYF.

The J gene is TRBJ2-3, the V gene TRBV28. Per germline, CDR1 MDHEN and CDR2 SYDVKM. The CDR3 extends over 14 amino acids. CDR3 region: CASSFRQLTDTQYF.

The chain links TRBV5-1 to TRBJ1-1; TCRdb's D call, TRBD1, is unchecked because there is no DNA. The V gene's germline CDR1 is SGHRS and CDR2 YFSETQ. The length of the CDR3 is 17 residues. The CDR3 region is CASSLYLPGGADTEAFF. Full variable domain (remainder filled in from reference TRBV5-1 and TRBJ1-1): KAGVTQTPRYLIKTRGQQVTLSCSPISGHRSVSWYQQTPGQGLQFLFEYFSETQRNKGNFPGRFSGRQFSNSRSEMNVSTLELGDSALYLCASSLYLPGGADTEAFFGQGTRLTVV.

The chain uses TRBV7-9 and TRBJ2-7; the TCRdb D gene call, TRBD2, has no DNA to confirm it. The CDR3 length is 14 residues. Germline values: CDR1 SEHNR, CDR2 FQNEAQ (reference sequence). CDR3 residues: CASSEDPRRNEQYF.

J is TRBJ2-1 and V is TRBV29-1; the D call of TRBD1 rests on TCRdb alone, since no DNA is present to check it. The germline V gene encodes CDR1 SQVTM and CDR2 ANQGSEA. The length of the CDR3 is 14 residues. The CDR3: CSVEGDREGNEQFF.

The chain uses TRBV5-1 and TRBJ2-7; TCRdb names TRBD1, which stays unverified in the absence of DNA. CDR1 is SGHRS and CDR2 is YFSETQ in the germline V gene. This CDR3 contains 15 residues. The CDR3 spells CASSLRTGDTYEQYF. The whole variable domain, remainder taken from reference TRBV5-1 and TRBJ2-7, is KAGVTQTPRYLIKTRGQQVTLSCSPISGHRSVSWYQQTPGQGLQFLFEYFSETQRNKGNFPGRFSGRQFSNSRSEMNVSTLELGDSALYLCASSLRTGDTYEQYFGPGTRLTVT.

J is TRBJ2-2 and V is TRBV5-1; TCRdb designates TRBD2, a call that cannot be tested without DNA. The CDR3 consists of 18 residues. CDR1 SGHRS and CDR2 YFSETQ come from the germline V gene. CDR3 sequence reads: CASSLEGSGGANTGELFF.

CDR3 residues: CASSWTQGETQYF. The chain couples TRBV11-2 to TRBJ2-5; the TRBD1 assignment by TCRdb is unverifiable without DNA. The CDR3 contains 13 residues. The germline V gene has CDR1 SGHAT and CDR2 FQNNGV.

The chain uses TRBV29-1 and TRBJ1-1; the TRBD1 assignment by TCRdb is unverifiable without DNA. Germline CDR1 SQVTM, CDR2 ANQGSEA. This CDR3 comprises 13 residues. The CDR3 sequence is CSVEPPGNTEAFF.

The chain links TRBV5-1 to TRBJ1-2; the D call from TCRdb, TRBD1, cannot be confirmed without DNA. Germline-derived CDR1 and CDR2 are SGHRS and YFSETQ. The CDR3 contains 12 residues. CDR3 amino acids: CASSATGGGYTF.

The chain has TRBV11-3 and TRBJ2-1; TCRdb's D gene call, TRBD2, goes unchecked for lack of DNA. Germline loops: CDR1 SGHNT, CDR2 YENEEA. The CDR3 is 15 residues long. The CDR3 here is CASSLERGGLDEQFF.

The chain joins TRBV3-1 to TRBJ2-3. CDR1 and CDR2 from the germline V gene are LGHDT and YNNKEL (reference sequence). This CDR3 is 13 amino acids long. The CDR3 spells CASSEDYTDTQYF.

The CDR3 region is CASDGQGVETQYF. The rearrangement links TRBV5-5 to TRBJ2-5; the D gene TCRdb calls, TRBD1, cannot be checked with no DNA. CDR1 SGHKS and CDR2 YYEKEE come from the germline V gene (reference sequence). The CDR3 sequence is 13 residues long.

The gene calls are TRBV5-5 and TRBJ2-7; without DNA, the TCRdb call of TRBD1 cannot be checked. From germline, CDR1 is SGHKS and CDR2 YYEKEE (reference sequence). CDR3 length: 12 residues. CDR3 loop: CASSLAGDEQYF.

The V gene is TRBV7-9, the J gene TRBJ2-1; the TCRdb D gene call, TRBD2, has no DNA to confirm it. The germline gives CDR1 SEHNR, CDR2 FQNEAQ (reference sequence). This CDR3 region has 16 residues. This CDR3 reads CASSSAGGLSYNEQFF.

The chain is built from TRBV29-1 and TRBJ2-2; TCRdb's D call of TRBD2 is untestable without DNA. This CDR3 is 16 amino acids long. Germline assignment: CDR1 SQVTM and CDR2 ANQGSEA. This CDR3 is CSVTGTSGRTDGELFF.

The chain carries TRBV29-1 and TRBJ2-2. The CDR3 is made up of 15 amino acids. Looked up from germline, CDR1 is SQVTM and CDR2 is ANQGSEA. CDR3 residues: CSVESGLRNTGELFF.

The rearrangement uses TRBV7-9 and TRBJ2-1; with no DNA, the TCRdb D assignment of TRBD2 cannot be verified. Germline lookup yields CDR1 SEHNR and CDR2 FQNEAQ (reference sequence). This CDR3 comprises 17 residues. CDR3 protein: CASSLKLAGESYNEQFF. Drawing the rest from reference TRBV7-9 and TRBJ2-1, the complete variable domain is DTGVSQNPRHKITKRGQNVTFRCDPISEHNRLYWYRQTLGQGPEFLTYFQNEAQLEKSRLLSDRFSAERPKGSFSTLEIQRTEQGDSAMYLCASSLKLAGESYNEQFFGPGTRLTVL.

The chain couples TRBV7-9 to TRBJ1-5; TCRdb indicates TRBD1, and absent DNA this call remains unverified. This CDR3 spans 13 amino acids. The germline V gene has CDR1 SEHNR and CDR2 FQNEAQ (reference sequence). CDR3 protein: CASSWGGNQPQHF.

The CDR3 spells CASRNKDWNTEAFF. The chain is built from TRBV12-3 or TRBV12-4 and TRBJ1-1. CDR3 length: 14 amino acids.